Each of the 23 T cell receptor beta chains below was sequenced from the same sample in a study of blood T cell repertoires in COVID-19 (dated by TCRdb to about 2020). Preparation of the library involved the immunoSEQ multiplex PCR assay. TCRdb stores this immuneACCESS table with in-frame sequences only. Part of the clones is absent; in the studies checked, under half of the shortfall reflects unresolved V genes, and no reason is known for the rest. In this sample the table shows roughly 400,000 clones, 88% of which occur a single time. Approximately 2.1% of the sample comes from the top ten. The sample comprised PBMCs or T cells enriched from blood (not recorded which). The receptors derive from a woman in her forties with acute COVID-19.

The count of this clone is one. The J gene is TRBJ2-3, the V gene TRBV9, with 10 nucleotides matching TRBD2. J gave up 2 bases and V 8 bases, and 8 bases lay outside the gene matches. The CDR3 loop spans 15 amino acids. Germline loops: CDR1 SGDLS, CDR2 YYNGEE. This chain's CDR3 is CASGRAGGTTDTQYF. The CDR3 DNA follows: TGTGCCAGTGGAAGAGCGGGGGGGACCACAGATACGCAGTATTTT.

The CDR3 sequence: CASSMTSGGAKADTQYF. The CDR3 DNA is TGTGCCAGCAGTATGACTAGCGGGGGGGCGAAGGCAGATACGCAGTATTTT. The chain recombines TRBV2 with TRBJ2-3; 14 nucleotides line up with TRBD2. Per germline, CDR1 SNHLY and CDR2 FYNNEI. V lost 5 bases to trimming and J lost 4 bases; unmatched junction nucleotides: 8. The CDR3 sequence is 17 residues long.

This clone appeared once. The chain links TRBV18 to TRBJ1-3; tentative D call: TRBD1 (6 bases). Deletions cut 3 bases from V and 2 bases from J, with 8 bases between. This CDR3 comprises 14 residues. Germline loops: CDR1 KGHSH, CDR2 LQKENI. CDR3 sequence reads: CASSPRGTGNTIYF. The CDR3 bases are TGTGCCAGCTCACCGAGGGGGACTGGAAACACCATATATTTT. The full variable domain, rest sourced from reference TRBV18 and TRBJ1-3, is NAGVMQNPRHLVRRRGQEARLRCSPMKGHSHVYWYRQLPEEGLKFMVYLQKENIIDESGMPKERFSAEFPKEGPSILRIQQVVRGDSAAYFCASSPRGTGNTIYFGEGSWLTVV.

This rearrangement joins TRBV5-4 to TRBJ2-5; 7 positions agree with TRBD2. In germline, CDR1 is SGHNT, CDR2 YYREEE (reference sequence). J lost 5 bases, V lost 5 bases, and 9 bases had no gene match. This CDR3 region has 14 residues. CDR3 sequence reads: CASRHNGGMETQYF. The DNA for the CDR3 is TGTGCCAGCAGGCATAACGGGGGGATGGAGACCCAGTACTTC.

This clone appeared a few times. The chain has TRBV5-4 and TRBJ2-1; 11 nucleotides match TRBD2. There are 15 residues in the CDR3. Trimming took 0 bases from V and 5 from J; bases not matched to a gene: 1. Germline V CDR1 and CDR2: SGHNT, YYREEE (reference sequence). The CDR3 protein is CASSLGLAGNNEQFF. Here the CDR3 DNA reads TGTGCCAGCAGCTTGGGACTAGCGGGAAACAATGAGCAGTTCTTC.

The genes are TRBV11-2 and TRBJ2-7; 11 bases fit TRBD1. Looked up from germline, CDR1 is SGHAT and CDR2 is FQNNGV. There are 15 residues in the CDR3. V was pared by 4 bases and J by 6 bases, with 8 bases of the junction left unmatched. The CDR3 spells CASSSWDRGVREQYF. In nucleotides, the CDR3 is TGTGCCAGCAGCTCATGGGACAGGGGGGTCCGCGAGCAGTACTTC.

The V gene is TRBV6-5, the J gene TRBJ1-5; D remains unclear. The CDR3 contains 14 residues. Looked up from germline, CDR1 is MNHEY and CDR2 is SVGAGI. V was shortened by 3 bases and J by 4 bases, with 10 bases between the two germline ends. The CDR3 loop reads CASSYSRRNQPQHF. The CDR3 DNA is TGTGCCAGCAGTTATTCCAGGAGGAATCAGCCCCAGCATTTT.

The table lists this clone with a few counts. The rearrangement links TRBV5-1 to TRBJ1-6; a possible D gene is TRBD1 (5 bases). The CDR3 runs 15 residues. The germline gives CDR1 SGHRS, CDR2 YFSETQ. V was clipped by 0 bases and J by 5 bases, with 9 bases between them. The DNA of the CDR3 is TGCGCCAGCAGCTTGGGTTCAGGGAATAATTCACCCCTCCACTTT. Amino acids: CASSLGSGNNSPLHF.

The V gene is TRBV7-9, the J gene TRBJ1-1; 8 bases are a match to TRBD1. After removal of 4 bases from V and 6 bases from J, the junction contained 10 bases not matched to a gene. Germline V lookup: CDR1 SEHNR, CDR2 FQNEAQ (reference sequence). This CDR3 has 15 amino acids. In DNA form, the CDR3 reads TGTGCCAGCAGCTCACCGACAGGGGTAGGAGCTGAAGCTTTCTTT. Translating gives CASSSPTGVGAEAFF.

The chain has TRBV2 and TRBJ1-5; TRBD1 aligns across 8 bases. Germline assignment: CDR1 SNHLY and CDR2 FYNNEI. The trim removed 6 bases at V and 6 bases at J, leaving 7 bases unmatched. The CDR3 runs to 14 residues. In DNA form, the CDR3 reads TGTGCCAGCAGAGGGACAGGCCCCCGTCAGCCCCAGCATTTT. This translates into CASRGTGPRQPQHF.

The rearrangement uses TRBV15 and TRBJ2-1; D perhaps matches TRBD2 (6 bases). CDR3 size: 14 residues. Germline assignment: CDR1 LNHNV and CDR2 YYDKDF (reference sequence). V was cut by 3 bases and J by 9 bases, with 15 bases left in between. The CDR3 spells CATSSDNLAIEQFF. CDR3 in DNA: TGTGCCACCAGCAGTGATAATCTAGCGATTGAGCAGTTCTTC. The full variable domain, with the rest looked up from reference TRBV15 and TRBJ2-1, is DAMVIQNPRYQVTQFGKPVTLSCSQTLNHNVMYWYQQKSSQAPKLLFHYYDKDFNNEADTPDNFQSRRPNTSFCFLDIRSPGLGDTAMYLCATSSDNLAIEQFFGPGTRLTVL.

The gene calls are TRBV3-1 (or the pseudogene TRBV3-2) and TRBJ1-2, with 9 bases lining up with TRBD1. After removal of 4 bases from V and 4 bases from J, the junction contained 4 bases not matched to a gene. Germline values: CDR1 LGHDT, CDR2 YNNKEL (reference sequence). This CDR3 region has 14 residues. CDR3 region: CASSPQGQGYGYTF. The CDR3 DNA sequence: TGTGCCAGCAGCCCCCAGGGACAGGGCTATGGCTACACCTTC.

The CDR3 reads CAIRDDSGTVNTGELFF. The CDR3 DNA follows: TGTGCCATCAGAGACGATTCCGGGACAGTGAACACCGGGGAGCTGTTTTTT. The chain has TRBV10-3 and TRBJ2-2; TRBD1 agrees at 7 bases. The CDR3 loop spans 17 amino acids. Germline CDR1 is ENHRY and CDR2 is SYGVKD. Trimming at V came to 6 bases and at J to 1 base, leaving 11 bases not matched to a gene.

V is TRBV29-1 and J is TRBJ2-3; 8 nucleotides line up with TRBD1. Germline loops: CDR1 SQVTM, CDR2 ANQGSEA. The CDR3 has 13 residues. Germline trimming cut 7 bases from V and 1 base from J; bases unmatched to any gene: 4. CDR3 protein: CSDKTGGTDTQYF. CDR3 DNA: TGCAGCGATAAGACAGGGGGCACAGATACGCAGTATTTT.

This sequence joins TRBV4-2 and TRBJ2-5; 13 bases match TRBD2. This CDR3 region has 14 residues. The J segment lost 12 bases and the V segment lost 0 bases, leaving 4 bases of the junction unmatched. Germline values: CDR1 LGHNA, CDR2 YNFKEQ. Here the CDR3 reads CASSQDGTSGMKYF. DNA of the CDR3: TGTGCCAGCAGCCAAGACGGGACTAGCGGGATGAAGTACTTC.

Notes on this clone: The sample carries other DNA sequences with the same CDR3. The chain joins TRBV30 to TRBJ1-3; the D is unclear. This CDR3 is built from 14 residues. V shed 0 bases and J shed 7 bases, with 13 bases lying between them. Germline loops: CDR1 GTSNPN, CDR2 SVGIG (reference sequence). The CDR3 spells CAWSVGGLGNTIYF. The CDR3 nucleotides read TGTGCCTGGAGTGTAGGAGGCTTGGGGAACACCATATATTTT.

The genes are TRBV13 and TRBJ1-2; possible D gene TRBD1, 5 bases. The CDR3 extends over 13 amino acids. CDR1 is PRHDT, CDR2 FYEKMQ, per germline (reference sequence). V gave up 0 bases and J gave up 8 bases, with 10 bases separating them. CDR3 coding DNA: TGTGCCAGCAGCTTAGGAGGGGCGGAAGGCTACACCTTC. Amino acids: CASSLGGAEGYTF.

The CDR3 sequence: CASSLDLAGGLTDTQYF. The CDR3 DNA sequence: TGTGCCAGCAGCTTAGATCTAGCGGGGGGGCTTACAGATACGCAGTATTTT. This chain links TRBV7-2 with TRBJ2-3, with TRBD2 matching over 12 bases. CDR1 SGHTA and CDR2 FQGNSA come from the germline V gene. This CDR3 spans 17 amino acids. V shed 1 base and J 3 bases; nucleotides not matched to a gene: 5.

The V and J genes are TRBV15 and TRBJ1-5; D might be TRBD1 (5 bases). The V and J ends lost 8 bases and 0 bases respectively, with 11 bases between them. The germline V gene encodes CDR1 LNHNV and CDR2 YYDKDF (reference sequence). This CDR3 contains 14 residues. CDR3 sequence: CATGRTPSNQPQHF. In DNA, the CDR3 is TGTGCCACCGGACGGACACCTAGCAATCAGCCCCAGCATTTT.

In DNA, the CDR3 is TGTGCCAGCAGCCCGTACCGGGGATCAACCCGACGCTCCACTAATGAAAAACTGTTTTTT. The encoded protein is CASSPYRGSTRRSTNEKLFF. V is TRBV3-1 (or the pseudogene TRBV3-2) and J is TRBJ1-4, with D unclear. The V gene's germline CDR1 is LGHDT and CDR2 YNNKEL (reference sequence). Between the trimmed V and J ends, which lost 4 bases and 2 bases, there was a span of 26 bases. This CDR3 has 20 amino acids.

The CDR3: CASSEARDRVWRGGNQPQHF. DNA for the CDR3: TGTGCCAGCAGTGAGGCGCGGGACAGGGTATGGCGGGGTGGCAATCAGCCCCAGCATTTT. V and J are TRBV6-1 and TRBJ1-5; TRBD1 aligns across 9 bases. V lost 3 bases, J lost 2 bases, and 17 bases stayed unmatched. Germline loops: CDR1 MNHNS, CDR2 SASEGT. This CDR3 comprises 20 residues.

This clone was observed at least ten times. V is TRBV5-5 and J is TRBJ1-2, with 8 bases identical to TRBD1. The CDR3 has 15 amino acids. The V and J ends lost 0 bases and 7 bases, in that order; junction bases with no gene match: 8. Looked up from germline, CDR1 is SGHKS and CDR2 is YYEKEE (reference sequence). The CDR3 region is CASSLVGGDRLGYTF. CDR3 nucleotides: TGTGCCAGCAGCTTGGTCGGAGGGGACAGGCTTGGCTACACCTTC.

This chain uses TRBV5-6 with TRBJ1-4, with 8 bases fitting TRBD1. CDR1 and CDR2 (germline): SGHDT, YYEEEE. There are 14 residues in the CDR3. V lost 3 bases and J lost 8; bases outside the gene matches: 6. Here the CDR3 reads CASSWTGLEEKLFF. The CDR3 nucleotides are TGTGCCAGCAGCTGGACAGGGTTGGAGGAAAAACTGTTTTTT.